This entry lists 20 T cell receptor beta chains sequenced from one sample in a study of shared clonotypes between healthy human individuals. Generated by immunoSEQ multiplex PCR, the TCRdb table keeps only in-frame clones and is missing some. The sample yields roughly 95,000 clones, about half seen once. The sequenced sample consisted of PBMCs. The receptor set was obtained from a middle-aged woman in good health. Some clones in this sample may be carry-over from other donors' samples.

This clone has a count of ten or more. The CDR3 nucleotides are TGTGCCAGCAGCTACGCGGAGACCCAGTACTTC. Translating gives CASSYAETQYF. V is TRBV7-2 and J is TRBJ2-5; D ambiguous. This CDR3 comprises 11 residues. Germline V CDR1 and CDR2: SGHTA, FQGNSA. The V gene lost 4 bases and the J gene lost 5 bases, with 5 bases spanning the gap.

CDR3 in amino acids: CASSKTFQASGSPGELFF. DNA for the CDR3: TGTGCCAGCAGCAAAACGTTTCAGGCTAGCGGGAGTCCCGGGGAGCTGTTTTTT. The chain is built from TRBV21-1 and TRBJ2-2; the table's D call TRBD2 went unverified against the DNA. TRBV21-1 is tagged as a pseudogene. The CDR3 loop spans 18 amino acids.

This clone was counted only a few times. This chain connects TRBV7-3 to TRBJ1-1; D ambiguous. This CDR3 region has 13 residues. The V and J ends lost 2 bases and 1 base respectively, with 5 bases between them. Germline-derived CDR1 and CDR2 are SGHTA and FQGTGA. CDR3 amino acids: CASSLSRNTEAFF. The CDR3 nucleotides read TGTGCCAGCAGCTTATCCAGGAACACTGAAGCTTTCTTT.

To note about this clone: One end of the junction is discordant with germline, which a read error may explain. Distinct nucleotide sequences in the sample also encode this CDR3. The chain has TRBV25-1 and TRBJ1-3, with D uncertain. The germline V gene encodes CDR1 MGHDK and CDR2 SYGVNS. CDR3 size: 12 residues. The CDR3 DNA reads TGTGCCAGCCTGAGCTCTGGAAACACCATATATTTC. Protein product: CASLSSGNTIYF. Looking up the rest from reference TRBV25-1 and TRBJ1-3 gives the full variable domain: EADIYQTPRYLVIGTGKKITLECSQTMGHDKMYWYQQDPGMELHLIHYSYGVNSTEKGDLSSESTVSRIRTEHFPLTLESARPSHTSQYLCASLSSGNTIYFGEGSWLTVV.

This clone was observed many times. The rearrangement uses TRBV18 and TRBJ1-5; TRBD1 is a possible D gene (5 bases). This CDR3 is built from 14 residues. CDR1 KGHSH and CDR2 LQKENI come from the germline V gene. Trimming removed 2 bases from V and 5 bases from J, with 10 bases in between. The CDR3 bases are TGTGCCAGCTCACCAGAGGCGACAGATCAGCCCCAGCATTTT. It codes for CASSPEATDQPQHF.

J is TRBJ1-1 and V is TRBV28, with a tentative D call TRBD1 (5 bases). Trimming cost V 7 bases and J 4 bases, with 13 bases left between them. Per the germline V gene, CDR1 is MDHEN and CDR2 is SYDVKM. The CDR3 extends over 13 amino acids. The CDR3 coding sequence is TGTGCCAGCACCACGGGACCCACCACTGAAGCTTTCTTT. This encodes CASTTGPTTEAFF.

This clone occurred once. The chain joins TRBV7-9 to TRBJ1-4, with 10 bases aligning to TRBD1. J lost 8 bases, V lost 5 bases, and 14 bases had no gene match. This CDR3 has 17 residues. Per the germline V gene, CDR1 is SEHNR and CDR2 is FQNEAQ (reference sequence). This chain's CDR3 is CASSPGDRGRSREKLFF. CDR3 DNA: TGTGCCAGCAGCCCCGGGGACAGGGGTAGGTCCCGGGAAAAACTGTTTTTT.

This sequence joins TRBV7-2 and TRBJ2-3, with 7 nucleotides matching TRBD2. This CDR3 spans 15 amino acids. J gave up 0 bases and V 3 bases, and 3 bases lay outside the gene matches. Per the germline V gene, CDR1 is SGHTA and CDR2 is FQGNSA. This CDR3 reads CASSLTSSSTDTQYF. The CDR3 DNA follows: TGTGCCAGCAGCTTGACTAGCTCCAGCACAGATACGCAGTATTTT. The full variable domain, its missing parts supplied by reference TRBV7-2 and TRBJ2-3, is GAGVSQSPSNKVTEKGKDVELRCDPISGHTALYWYRQSLGQGLEFLIYFQGNSAPDKSGLPSDRFSAERTGGSVSTLTIQRTQQEDSAVYLCASSLTSSSTDTQYFGPGTRLTVL.

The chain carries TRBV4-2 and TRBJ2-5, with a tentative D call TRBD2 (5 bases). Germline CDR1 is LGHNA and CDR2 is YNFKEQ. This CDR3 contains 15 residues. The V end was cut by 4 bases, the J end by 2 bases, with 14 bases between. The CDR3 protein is CASSPTSGGQETQYF. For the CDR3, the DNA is TGTGCCAGCAGCCCCACCAGCGGTGGACAAGAGACCCAGTACTTC.

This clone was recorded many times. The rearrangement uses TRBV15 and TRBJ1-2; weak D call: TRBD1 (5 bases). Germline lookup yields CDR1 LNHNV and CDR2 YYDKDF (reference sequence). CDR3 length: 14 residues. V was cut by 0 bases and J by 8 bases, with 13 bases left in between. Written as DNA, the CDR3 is TGTGCCACCAGCAGAGATGTGGGGGGTCGGGGCTACACCTTC. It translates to CATSRDVGGRGYTF.

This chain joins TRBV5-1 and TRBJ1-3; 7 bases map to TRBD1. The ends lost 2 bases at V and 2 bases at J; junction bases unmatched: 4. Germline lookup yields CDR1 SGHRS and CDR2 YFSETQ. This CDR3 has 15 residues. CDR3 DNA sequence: TGCGCCAGCAGCTTCTCCGGGACAGCTGGAAACACCATATATTTT. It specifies CASSFSGTAGNTIYF.

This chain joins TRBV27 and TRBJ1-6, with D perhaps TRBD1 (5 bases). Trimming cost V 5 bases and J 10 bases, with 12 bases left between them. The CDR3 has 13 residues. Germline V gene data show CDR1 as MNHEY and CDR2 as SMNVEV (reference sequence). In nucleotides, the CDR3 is TGTGCCAGCAGTCGACAGCGGGGGTCACCCCTCCACTTT. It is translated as CASSRQRGSPLHF.

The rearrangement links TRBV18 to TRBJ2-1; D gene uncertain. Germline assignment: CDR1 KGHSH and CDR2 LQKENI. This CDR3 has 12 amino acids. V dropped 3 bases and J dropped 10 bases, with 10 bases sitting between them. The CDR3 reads CASSPNIGEQFF. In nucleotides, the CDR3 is TGTGCCAGCTCACCTAACATAGGGGAGCAGTTCTTC.

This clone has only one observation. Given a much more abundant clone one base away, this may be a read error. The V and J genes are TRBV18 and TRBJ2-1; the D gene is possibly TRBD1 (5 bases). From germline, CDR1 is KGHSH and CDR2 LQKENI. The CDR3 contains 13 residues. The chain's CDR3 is CTSSPGQINEQFF. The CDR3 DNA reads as TGTACCAGCTCACCCGGACAAATCAATGAGCAGTTCTTC.

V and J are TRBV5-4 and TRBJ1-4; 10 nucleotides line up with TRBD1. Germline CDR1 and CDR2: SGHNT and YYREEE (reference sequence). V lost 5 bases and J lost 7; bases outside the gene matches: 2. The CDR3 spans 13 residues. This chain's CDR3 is CASRGTGAEKLFF. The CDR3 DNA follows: TGTGCCAGCAGGGGGACAGGGGCTGAAAAACTGTTTTTT.

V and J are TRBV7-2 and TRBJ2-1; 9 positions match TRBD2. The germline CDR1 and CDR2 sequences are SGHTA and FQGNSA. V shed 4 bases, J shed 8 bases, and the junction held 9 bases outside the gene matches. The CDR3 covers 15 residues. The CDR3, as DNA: TGTGCCAGCAGCTACCTAACTCTAGCGGGATATGAGCAGTTCTTC. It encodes CASSYLTLAGYEQFF.

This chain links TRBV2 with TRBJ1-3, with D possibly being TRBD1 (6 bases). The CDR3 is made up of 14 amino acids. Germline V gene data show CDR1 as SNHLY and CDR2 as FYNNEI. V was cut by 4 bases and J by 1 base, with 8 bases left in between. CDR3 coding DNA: TGTGCCAGCAGTGGCACAGGGTCTGGAAACACCATATATTTT. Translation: CASSGTGSGNTIYF.

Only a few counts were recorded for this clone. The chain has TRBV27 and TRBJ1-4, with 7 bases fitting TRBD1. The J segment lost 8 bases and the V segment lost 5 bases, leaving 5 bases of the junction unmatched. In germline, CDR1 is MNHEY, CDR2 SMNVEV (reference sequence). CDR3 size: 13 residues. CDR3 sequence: CASSDRVGEKLFF. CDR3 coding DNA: TGTGCCAGCAGTGACAGGGTGGGGGAAAAACTGTTTTTT. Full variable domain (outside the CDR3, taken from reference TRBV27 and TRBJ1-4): EAQVTQNPRYLITVTGKKLTVTCSQNMNHEYMSWYRQDPGLGLRQIYYSMNVEVTDKGDVPEGYKVSRKEKRNFPLILESPSPNQTSLYFCASSDRVGEKLFFGSGTQLSVL.

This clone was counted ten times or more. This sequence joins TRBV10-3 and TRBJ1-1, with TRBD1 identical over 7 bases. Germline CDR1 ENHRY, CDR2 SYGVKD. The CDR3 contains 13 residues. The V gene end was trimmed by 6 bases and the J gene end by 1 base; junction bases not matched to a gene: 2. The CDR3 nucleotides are TGTGCCATCAGAGACAGGGAGAACACTGAAGCTTTCTTT. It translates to CAIRDRENTEAFF.

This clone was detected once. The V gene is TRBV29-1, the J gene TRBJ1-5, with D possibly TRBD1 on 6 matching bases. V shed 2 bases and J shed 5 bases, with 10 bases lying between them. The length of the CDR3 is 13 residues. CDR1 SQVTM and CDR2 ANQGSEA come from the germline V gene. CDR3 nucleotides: TGCAGCGTTGAACAGGGGCCAGATCAGCCCCAGCATTTT. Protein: CSVEQGPDQPQHF.